The clone carrying this TCR beta chain was observed a few times. What it binds is unknown. The data were produced by immunoSEQ multiplex PCR, yet TCRdb's version contains in-frame clones alone and is incomplete. The table has 130,000 to 150,000 clones, around four fifths seen once. CDR3 size: 15 residues. After removal of 0 bases from V and 7 bases from J, the junction contained 4 bases not matched to a gene. The V gene's germline CDR1 is SGHVS and CDR2 FNYEAQ. Relapse was seen in all patients after autologous stem cell transplantation, and brentuximab vedotin exposure was variable. These data come from a study of PD-1 blockade in classical Hodgkin lymphoma. Notes on the study in general: Healthy donors were reported to have higher baseline TCR diversity than newly diagnosed patients. Patients starting nivolumab under 1 year after ASCT were excluded. Similar baseline diversity was found in complete responders and newly diagnosed patients.

J is TRBJ1-5 and V is TRBV7-6, with 9 bases lining up with TRBD1. This specimen was peripheral blood mononuclear cells (PBMCs), taken before the second cycle of nivolumab. The source is a human donor with classical Hodgkin lymphoma. Here the CDR3 reads CASSLAQGAKQPQHF. The CDR3 DNA follows: TGTGCCAGCAGCTTAGCACAGGGGGCCAAACAGCCCCAGCATTTT.